This TCR beta chain was observed in a study of blood T cell repertoires in COVID-19. Across the whole study: Both acute and convalescent COVID-19 samples were obtained from the United States, Italy and Spain. T cells, B-cell-depleted T cells, or PBMCs supplied cDNA or gDNA.

CDR3 length: 14 amino acids. CDR1 MDHEN and CDR2 SYDVKM come from the germline V gene. V gave up 8 bases and J gave up 4 bases, with 15 bases separating them. Source study methods: Estimation of nucleated cell counts relied on the amplification of reference gene primers. Sequencing used immunoSEQ multiplex PCR; TCRdb keeps in-frame clones, though not all of them. V and J calls and clone size come straight from that table; D and trimming were deduced from the DNA. The table has about 160,000 clones, 85% seen once. The TCR sequence derives from a human donor with acute or convalescent COVID-19. The donor label of this sample is uncertain. The specimen sequenced was peripheral blood. J is TRBJ2-1 and V is TRBV28, with D possibly TRBD2 on 6 matching bases. CDR3 nucleotides: TGTGCCAGCGGCGGGGTGGCGGTTTACAATGAGCAGTTCTTC. It specifies CASGGVAVYNEQFF.